One sample yielded the 25 T cell receptor beta chains listed below, sequenced in a study of CD8 T cells in Susac syndrome. Random hexamers were used to reverse transcribe 0.5 to 1 ug of RNA. TCRdb independently ran MiXCR on the immunoSEQ multiplex PCR reads; one entry per CDR3 protein. Of about 300,000 distinct CDR3 sequences in the sample, approximately 85% were seen once. The sample taken for sequencing was CD8+ T cells from PBMCs. These receptors were collected from a human donor with multiple sclerosis.

The chain uses TRBV13 and TRBJ1-1, with D hard to call. Deletions cut 2 bases from V and 4 bases from J, with 11 bases between. The CDR3 runs to 14 residues. Germline V gives CDR1 PRHDT, CDR2 FYEKMQ (reference sequence). The CDR3 DNA reads as TGTGCCAGCAGCTTACCCGAGCTAACCACTGAAGCTTTCTTT. The encoded protein is CASSLPELTTEAFF.

The chain links TRBV27 to TRBJ2-1, with 11 bases aligning to TRBD1. The CDR3 loop spans 15 amino acids. The V gene end was trimmed by 4 bases and the J gene end by 9 bases; junction bases not matched to a gene: 8. The V gene's germline CDR1 is MNHEY and CDR2 SMNVEV (reference sequence). CDR3 nucleotides: TGTGCCAGCAGTTCGCAGGACAGGGGGCTTACTGAGCAGTTCTTC. It is translated as CASSSQDRGLTEQFF.

The chain recombines TRBV9 with TRBJ2-1; weak D call: TRBD1 (6 bases). The germline V gene encodes CDR1 SGDLS and CDR2 YYNGEE. V was clipped by 0 bases and J by 7 bases, with 23 bases between them. There are 18 residues in the CDR3. The CDR3 bases are TGTGCCAGCAGCGTAGTAGGGGGAGACAGACAGATTCTAAATGAGCAGTTCTTC. Protein product: CASSVVGGDRQILNEQFF.

The chain carries TRBV11-2 and TRBJ2-7; 10 positions match TRBD1. The CDR3 sequence is 17 residues long. Germline CDR1 and CDR2: SGHAT and FQNNGV. Germline trimming cut 6 bases from V and 5 bases from J; bases unmatched to any gene: 16. The DNA for the CDR3 is TGTGCCAGCAGGCGGACCGCGATTGGGACAGGGGTCAACGAGCAGTACTTC. Amino acids: CASRRTAIGTGVNEQYF.

The V and J genes are TRBV6-1 and TRBJ2-2; 11 bases map to TRBD2. Germline CDR1 and CDR2: MNHNS and SASEGT. V was clipped by 6 bases and J by 3 bases; unmatched bases: 9. This CDR3 contains 17 residues. The CDR3 is CASSTPLAGAHTGELFF. The CDR3 nucleotides read TGTGCCAGCAGCACCCCACTAGCGGGAGCCCACACCGGGGAGCTGTTTTTT.

This clonotype was found once. This chain connects TRBV6-5 to TRBJ1-1; D is ambiguous. The CDR3 length is 13 residues. Trimming took 2 bases from V and 1 from J, leaving 5 bases between them. Germline loops: CDR1 MNHEY, CDR2 SVGAGI. The CDR3 is CASSYVENTEAFF. The DNA of the CDR3 is TGTGCCAGCAGTTACGTAGAGAACACTGAAGCTTTCTTT.

This chain connects TRBV9 to TRBJ2-3; D gene uncertain. Germline CDR1 is SGDLS and CDR2 is YYNGEE. V lost 3 bases and J 5 bases, leaving 10 bases between the germline ends. The length of the CDR3 is 13 residues. CDR3 loop: CASSAHRLDTQYF. As DNA, the CDR3 is TGTGCCAGCAGCGCACATAGGCTAGATACGCAGTATTTT.

There are a few counts of this clonotype. The chain couples TRBV27 to TRBJ2-2; D is perhaps TRBD2 (5 bases). The V end lost 3 bases, the J end lost 5 bases, and 7 bases lay between the germline ends. The V gene's germline CDR1 is MNHEY and CDR2 SMNVEV (reference sequence). The length of the CDR3 is 13 residues. The CDR3 nucleotides are TGTGCCAGCAGTTTTAGCGTTACCGGGGAGCTGTTTTTT. It codes for CASSFSVTGELFF.

The J gene is TRBJ1-2, the V gene TRBV18; possible D gene TRBD1, 5 bases. V was shortened by 3 bases and J by 3 bases, with 14 bases between the two germline ends. The CDR3 extends over 15 amino acids. CDR1 is KGHSH and CDR2 is LQKENI in the germline V gene. The DNA for the CDR3 is TGTGCCAGCTCACCCCCGGCGGGGCAACACTATGGCTACACCTTC. Protein product: CASSPPAGQHYGYTF.

The chain has TRBV13 and TRBJ1-1; a possible D gene is TRBD1 (5 bases). Germline V gene data show CDR1 as PRHDT and CDR2 as FYEKMQ (reference sequence). This CDR3 has 14 amino acids. V was pared by 5 bases and J by 6 bases, with 16 bases between. CDR3 in amino acids: CASSIAWGNPEAFF. The CDR3 DNA follows: TGTGCCAGCAGCATCGCATGGGGGAATCCTGAAGCTTTCTTT. Together with reference TRBV13 and TRBJ1-1, the CDR3 gives the full variable domain: AAGVIQSPRHLIKEKRETATLKCYPIPRHDTVYWYQQGPGQDPQFLISFYEKMQSDKGSIPDRFSAQQFSDYHSELNMSSLELGDSALYFCASSIAWGNPEAFFGQGTRLTVV.

The rearrangement uses TRBV21-1 and TRBJ1-2; the DNA was not compared with TRBD1, the D call given in the table. TRBV21-1 is marked as a pseudogene. This CDR3 is 11 amino acids long. The CDR3 region is CASRVPRGYTF. CDR3 nucleotides: TGTGCCAGCAGGGTCCCCCGTGGCTACACCTTC.

This clonotype occurred once. The chain recombines TRBV7-9 with TRBJ1-4, with D perhaps matching TRBD1 (5 bases). V was trimmed by 2 bases and J by 7 bases, leaving 8 bases between them. Per germline, CDR1 SEHNR and CDR2 FQNEAQ (reference sequence). This CDR3 comprises 13 residues. The chain's CDR3 is CASSLRQSEKLFF. The CDR3 region has the DNA TGTGCCAGCAGCTTAAGACAGAGTGAAAAACTGTTTTTT. The complete variable domain, with remaining parts taken from reference TRBV7-9 and TRBJ1-4, reads DTGVSQNPRHKITKRGQNVTFRCDPISEHNRLYWYRQTLGQGPEFLTYFQNEAQLEKSRLLSDRFSAERPKGSFSTLEIQRTEQGDSAMYLCASSLRQSEKLFFGSGTQLSVL.

The chain links TRBV6-2 or TRBV6-3 to TRBJ2-1; 10 bases are shared with TRBD2. Looked up from germline, CDR1 is MNHEY and CDR2 is SVGEGT. CDR3 length: 15 residues. The V and J ends lost 7 bases and 0 bases, in that order; junction bases with no gene match: 3. The CDR3 protein is CASKVAGGSYNEQFF. CDR3 DNA: TGTGCCAGCAAGGTAGCGGGAGGCTCCTACAATGAGCAGTTCTTC.

The chain joins TRBV5-1 to TRBJ1-3; a possible D gene is TRBD1 (6 bases). Germline loops: CDR1 SGHRS, CDR2 YFSETQ. Between the trimmed V and J ends, which lost 5 bases and 2 bases, there was a span of 11 bases. The CDR3 covers 14 residues. The CDR3 DNA reads TGCGCCAGCAGACAGGGTAGAGCTGGAAACACCATATATTTT. It codes for CASRQGRAGNTIYF.

The chain recombines TRBV7-3 with TRBJ2-7, with TRBD1 matching over 7 bases. The germline CDR1 and CDR2 sequences are SGHTA and FQGTGA. The CDR3 spans 15 residues. Trimming cost V 4 bases and J 0 bases; bases outside gene matches: 6. The CDR3 region is CASSSLRQGSYEQYF. The DNA of the CDR3 is TGTGCCAGCAGCTCTCTCAGACAGGGCTCCTACGAGCAGTACTTC. Full variable domain (rest looked up from reference TRBV7-3 and TRBJ2-7): GAGVSQTPSNKVTEKGKYVELRCDPISGHTALYWYRQSLGQGPEFLIYFQGTGAADDSGLPNDRFFAVRPEGSVSTLKIQRTERGDSAVYLCASSSLRQGSYEQYFGPGTRLTVT.

The V and J genes are TRBV9 and TRBJ2-7; no firm D call. The CDR3 runs to 15 residues. Germline V gene data show CDR1 as SGDLS and CDR2 as YYNGEE. With 4 bases removed from V and 0 bases from J, the gap between germline ends came to 14 bases. This chain's CDR3 is CASSPWADPSYEQYF. The CDR3 DNA reads TGTGCCAGCAGCCCGTGGGCGGACCCCTCCTACGAGCAGTACTTC.

In DNA, the CDR3 is TGTGCCAGCAGCCAGGACACTGAAGCTTTCTTT. Amino acids: CASSQDTEAFF. V and J are TRBV3-1 and TRBJ1-1; D uncertain. The ends were cut back, 3 bases at V and 3 bases at J, with 2 bases in the middle. There are 11 residues in the CDR3. Germline CDR1 LGHDT, CDR2 YNNKEL (reference sequence).

The chain joins TRBV28 to TRBJ1-1; the D is unclear. Trimming left V 3 bases short and J 10 bases short, with 12 bases between. The CDR3 consists of 12 residues. Germline values: CDR1 MDHEN, CDR2 SYDVKM. The CDR3 sequence is CASSFIVSRAFF. The DNA of the CDR3 is TGTGCCAGCAGTTTTATTGTGTCGCGAGCTTTCTTT. Variable domain in full (rest from reference TRBV28 and TRBJ1-1): DVKVTQSSRYLVKRTGEKVFLECVQDMDHENMFWYRQDPGLGLRLIYFSYDVKMKEKGDIPEGYSVSREKKERFSLILESASTNQTSMYLCASSFIVSRAFFGQGTRLTVV.

The rearrangement links TRBV7-9 to TRBJ1-2, with TRBD1 matching 8 bases. Germline V gene data show CDR1 as SEHNR and CDR2 as FQNEAQ (reference sequence). CDR3 length: 13 amino acids. The ends lost 5 bases at V and 6 bases at J; junction bases unmatched: 5. CDR3 loop: CASSLDREDGYTF. Here the CDR3 DNA reads TGTGCCAGCAGCCTGGACAGGGAAGATGGCTACACCTTC.

The CDR3 sequence is CASSRGQGEETQYF. Written as DNA, the CDR3 is TGTGCCAGCAGCCGGGGACAGGGGGAGGAGACCCAGTACTTC. The chain joins TRBV5-4 to TRBJ2-5, with TRBD1 identical over 11 bases. J lost 5 bases, V lost 4 bases, and 4 bases had no gene match. CDR1 and CDR2 from the germline V gene are SGHNT and YYREEE (reference sequence). There are 14 residues in the CDR3.

This chain connects TRBV6-1 to TRBJ2-2; D gene uncertain. Germline V lookup: CDR1 MNHNS, CDR2 SASEGT. The CDR3 is 18 amino acids. Trimming removed 6 bases at V and 5 bases at J, with 25 bases between. The CDR3 DNA reads TGTGCCAGCAGCCGCCCATTGACACCCGTGGGTGAGACCGGGGAGCTGTTTTTT. Its translation: CASSRPLTPVGETGELFF.

The chain joins TRBV5-8 to TRBJ2-2, with TRBD1 matching over 8 bases. Germline trimming cut 2 bases from V and 7 bases from J; bases unmatched to any gene: 7. The CDR3 loop spans 15 amino acids. Germline CDR1 and CDR2: SGHTS and YDEGEE. The CDR3 region is CASSFGRGHHGELFF. The CDR3 DNA is TGTGCCAGCAGCTTTGGCAGGGGGCATCACGGGGAGCTGTTTTTT. Based on the CDR3 plus reference TRBV5-8 and TRBJ2-2, the full variable domain is EAGVTQSPTHLIKTRGQQATLRCSPISGHTSVYWYQQALGLGLQFLLWYDEGEERNRGNFPPRFSGRQFPNYSSELNVNALELEDSALYLCASSFGRGHHGELFFGEGSRLTVL.

A single count supports this clonotype. This chain joins TRBV7-9 and TRBJ2-1; D gene ambiguous. V dropped 5 bases and J dropped 3 bases, with 8 bases sitting between them. Germline loops: CDR1 SEHNR, CDR2 FQNEAQ (reference sequence). The CDR3 has 13 amino acids. CDR3 bases: TGTGCCAGCAGCCCCCTCGGCTACAATGAGCAGTTCTTC. It encodes CASSPLGYNEQFF.

The chain recombines TRBV19 with TRBJ2-1, with D perhaps assigned TRBD1 or TRBD2 (7 bases each). The germline V and J ends were trimmed by 5 bases and 0 bases, with 11 bases remaining between them. The length of the CDR3 is 15 residues. The germline gives CDR1 LNHDA, CDR2 SQIVND (reference sequence). DNA for the CDR3: TGTGCCAGTAGTCCAGGGGGGGGCTCCTACAATGAGCAGTTCTTC. It yields the protein CASSPGGGSYNEQFF.

The rearrangement joins TRBV27 to TRBJ2-7; D may be TRBD1 or TRBD2 (5 bases each). Germline CDR1 is MNHEY and CDR2 is SMNVEV (reference sequence). V shed 5 bases and J shed 0 bases, with 8 bases lying between them. This CDR3 comprises 13 residues. The CDR3 nucleotides are TGTGCCAGCAGTAGGGACGGCTCCTACGAGCAGTACTTC. It translates to CASSRDGSYEQYF.